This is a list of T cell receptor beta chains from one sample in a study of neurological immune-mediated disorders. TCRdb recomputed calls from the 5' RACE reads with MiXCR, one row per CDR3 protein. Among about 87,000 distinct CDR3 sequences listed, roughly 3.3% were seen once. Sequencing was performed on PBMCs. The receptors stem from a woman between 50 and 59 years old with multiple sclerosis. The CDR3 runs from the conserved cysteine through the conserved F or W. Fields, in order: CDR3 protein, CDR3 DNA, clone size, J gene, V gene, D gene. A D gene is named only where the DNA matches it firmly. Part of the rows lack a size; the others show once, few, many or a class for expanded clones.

CSAGQTPGWQAFF TGCAGTGCGGGACAGACACCCGGCTGGCAAGCTTTCTTT many TRBJ1-1 TRBV20-1 TRBD1
CASSSQGVRNEQFF TGTGCCAGCAGCTCCCAGGGGGTCCGGAATGAGCAGTTCTTC many TRBJ2-1 TRBV7-9 TRBD1
CASNPGRLGEQYF TGTGCCAGCAACCCGGGCAGGCTGGGGGAGCAGTACTTC many TRBJ2-7 TRBV5-6 -
CASSLPNGNEQFF TGTGCCAGCAGCTTACCTAACGGCAATGAGCAGTTCTTC few TRBJ2-1 TRBV7-6 -
CSAARQGVSDGYTF TGCAGTGCGGCTAGACAGGGGGTTTCGGATGGCTACACCTTC many TRBJ1-2 TRBV20-1 TRBD1
CSASSPPNTEAFF TGCAGTGCTAGTTCCCCGCCGAACACTGAAGCTTTCTTT many TRBJ1-1 TRBV20-1 -
CSVEGQVQETQYF TGCAGCGTTGAAGGACAGGTCCAAGAGACCCAGTACTTC many TRBJ2-5 TRBV29-1 -
CASRLRGQSNQPQHF TGTGCCAGCAGACTACGGGGACAGAGCAATCAGCCCCAGCATTTT many TRBJ1-5 TRBV7-2 TRBD1
CDSSRAVDTQYF TGTGACAGCAGCAGGGCCGTCGATACGCAGTATTTT - TRBJ2-3 TRBV7-2 -
CASWDLGELFF TGTGCCTCCTGGGACCTCGGGGAGCTGTTTTTT many TRBJ2-2 TRBV25-1 -
CASSKEIDRDRDQPQHF TGTGCCAGCAGTAAAGAAATTGACAGGGACCGGGATCAGCCCCAGCATTTT many TRBJ1-5 TRBV6-5 TRBD1
CASSPLSGGTDTQYF TGTGCCAGCAGTCCGCTTAGCGGAGGCACAGATACGCAGTATTTT many TRBJ2-3 TRBV28 -
CASSRRGGGEQYF TGTGCCAGCAGTCGTAGGGGGGGAGGTGAGCAGTACTTC many TRBJ2-7 TRBV12-3/TRBV12-4 -
CASSFRLASDTQYF TGTGCCAGCAGCTTTAGGCTAGCGTCTGATACGCAGTATTTT many TRBJ2-3 TRBV7-2 -
CASSAGSSEKLFF TGCGCCAGCAGCGCAGGGTCTTCCGAAAAACTGTTTTTT many TRBJ1-4 TRBV5-1 -
CASSSVGSHEQYF TGTGCCAGCAGTTCGGTAGGGTCCCACGAGCAGTACTTC many TRBJ2-7 TRBV6-5 -
CASSLSYANTGELFF TGCGCCAGCAGCTTGTCATACGCGAACACCGGGGAGCTGTTTTTT many TRBJ2-2 TRBV5-1 -
CSVFPGGFGINNEQFF TGCAGCGTTTTCCCAGGGGGCTTCGGGATAAACAATGAGCAGTTCTTC many TRBJ2-1 TRBV29-1 TRBD1
CAIRLTVNTEAFF TGTGCCATCAGGCTGACGGTGAACACTGAAGCTTTCTTT many TRBJ1-1 TRBV10-3 -
CASSQGFYRDRLYEQYF TGCGCCAGCAGCCAAGGGTTCTATCGGGACAGACTCTACGAGCAGTACTTC few TRBJ2-7 TRBV4-1 TRBD1
CASSLSGFSGGPADTQYF TGCGCCAGCAGCTTGTCGGGATTTAGCGGGGGGCCGGCAGATACGCAGTATTTT many TRBJ2-3 TRBV5-1 TRBD2
CAINGQLDSTLNF TGTGCCATCAACGGACAGTTAGATTCAACCCTCAACTTT - TRBJ1-6 TRBV10-3 -
CASSRSVIQNTEAFF TGTGCCAGCAGCCGTTCGGTTATTCAGAACACTGAAGCTTTCTTT many TRBJ1-1 TRBV7-2 -
CSARPPGVRVNTEAFF TGCAGTGCTAGACCCCCAGGGGTGAGAGTGAACACTGAAGCTTTCTTT many TRBJ1-1 TRBV20-1 -
CASRKAGTGNTEAFF TGCGCCAGCAGAAAAGCCGGGACAGGAAACACTGAAGCTTTCTTT many TRBJ1-1 TRBV4-1 TRBD1
CSAASRLAGGYQETQYF TGCAGTGCTGCCAGTCGTCTAGCGGGGGGGTACCAAGAGACCCAGTACTTC many TRBJ2-5 TRBV20-1 TRBD2
CASSLSDPGASGKNIYF TGCGCCAGCAGCTTGAGTGACCCAGGGGCCTCTGGAAAAAACATATATTTT few TRBJ1-3 TRBV5-1 -
CASSNRDRGDRELFF TGTGCCAGCAGCAACCGGGACAGGGGGGACCGGGAGCTGTTTTTT many TRBJ2-2 TRBV11-3 TRBD1
CASTRGETQYF TGTGCCAGCACGCGGGGAGAGACCCAGTACTTC many TRBJ2-5 TRBV7-2 -
CASSLGTVSTDKQYF TGTGCCAGCAGCTTAGGGACCGTTAGCACAGATAAGCAGTATTTT - TRBJ2-3 TRBV7-6 -